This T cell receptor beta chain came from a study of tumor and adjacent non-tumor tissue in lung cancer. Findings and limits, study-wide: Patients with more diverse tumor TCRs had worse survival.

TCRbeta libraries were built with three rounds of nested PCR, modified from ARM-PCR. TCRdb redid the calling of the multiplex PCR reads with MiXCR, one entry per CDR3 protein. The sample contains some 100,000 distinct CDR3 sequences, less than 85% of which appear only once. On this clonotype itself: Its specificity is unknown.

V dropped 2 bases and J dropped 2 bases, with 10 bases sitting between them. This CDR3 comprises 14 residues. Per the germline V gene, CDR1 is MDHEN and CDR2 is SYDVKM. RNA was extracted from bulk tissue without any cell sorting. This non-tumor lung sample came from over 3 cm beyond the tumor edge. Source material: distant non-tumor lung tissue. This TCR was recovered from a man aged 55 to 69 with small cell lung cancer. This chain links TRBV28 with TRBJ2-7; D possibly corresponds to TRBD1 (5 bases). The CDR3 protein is CASSLTGDPYEQYF. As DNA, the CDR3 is TGTGCCAGCAGTTTAACAGGCGACCCCTACGAGCAGTACTTC.